These 31 T cell receptor beta chains were sequenced from one sample in a study of naive and memory T cell subsets. An oligonucleotide containing a UMI was ligated to the 3' end of TCR cDNA. The SP2 primer and nested alpha and beta constant region primers amplified ligated cDNA in four rounds. TCRdb redid the calling of the 5' RACE reads with MiXCR, one entry per CDR3 protein. The table includes 57,000 or so distinct CDR3 sequences, around 7.7% detected once. These receptors all stem from a male donor in good health.

This clonotype has ten or more counts. V and J are TRBV14 and TRBJ1-5; D call uncertain. The CDR3 is 15 residues long. V was cut by 1 base and J by 5 bases, with 12 bases left in between. Germline CDR1 is SGHDN and CDR2 is FVKESK. CDR3 nucleotides: TGTGCCAGCAGCCAAGGGGGATCACAACATCAGCCCCAGCATTTT. It is translated as CASSQGGSQHQPQHF.

In regard to this clonotype: This may come from a read error, since a much larger clone is one base off. The chain carries TRBV19 and TRBJ1-5, with a tentative D call TRBD1 (6 bases). This CDR3 comprises 16 residues. CDR1 is LNHDA and CDR2 is SQIVND in the germline V gene (reference sequence). Deletions cut 2 bases from V and 3 bases from J, with 14 bases between. Here the CDR3 DNA reads TGTGCCAGTAGTATACGGGGACAAGGCGACAATCAGCCCCAGCATTTT. This gives the protein CASSIRGQGDNQPQHF.

The chain carries TRBV6-5 and TRBJ2-5, with TRBD2 identical over 14 bases. This CDR3 region has 18 residues. Germline CDR1 and CDR2: MNHEY and SVGAGI. Losses at the gene ends were 5 bases for V and 2 bases for J; bases not matched to a gene: 10. The CDR3 is CASSRTSGGRYGQETQYF. The CDR3 DNA follows: TGTGCCAGCAGTCGGACTAGCGGGGGGAGGTACGGTCAAGAGACCCAGTACTTC.

This clonotype was counted ten times or more. This chain uses TRBV20-1 with TRBJ2-3; D unresolved. Germline V gene data show CDR1 as DFQATT and CDR2 as SNEGSKA (reference sequence). V lost 0 bases, J lost 1 base, and 14 bases lay in between. The CDR3 extends over 16 amino acids. CDR3 DNA: TGCAGTGCTAGAGATGAGCAGGTCGGAGGCACAGATACGCAGTATTTT. This codes for CSARDEQVGGTDTQYF.

This clonotype was seen at least ten times. The genes are TRBV30 and TRBJ2-3; D call uncertain. The CDR3 runs to 15 residues. Trimming left V 2 bases short and J 2 bases short, with 14 bases between. The germline V gene encodes CDR1 GTSNPN and CDR2 SVGIG (reference sequence). The CDR3 loop reads CAWSRLADTTDTQYF. The CDR3, as DNA: TGTGCCTGGAGTCGTTTAGCAGACACCACAGATACGCAGTATTTT.

This clonotype was observed a handful of times. The chain recombines TRBV7-8 with TRBJ1-3; D ambiguous. The germline CDR1 and CDR2 sequences are SGHVS and FQNEAQ. There are 16 residues in the CDR3. Trimming left V 1 base short and J 0 bases short, with 10 bases between. The chain's CDR3 is CASSLEDGFSGNTIYF. The CDR3 DNA sequence: TGTGCCAGCAGCTTAGAAGATGGCTTCTCTGGAAACACCATATATTTT.

This clonotype was seen repeatedly, ten times or more. J is TRBJ2-1 and V is TRBV29-1, with a possible D match to TRBD2 (5 bases). This CDR3 has 13 amino acids. The V end lost 4 bases, the J end lost 0 bases, and 7 bases lay between the germline ends. The V gene's germline CDR1 is SQVTM and CDR2 ANQGSEA. The CDR3 bases are TGCAGCGTTGGGGAGAGCTCCTACAATGAGCAGTTCTTC. Its translation: CSVGESSYNEQFF.

This clonotype was observed many times. CDR3 DNA: TGCGCCAGCGGAGGATACGGGAACTTCAATGAGCAGTTCTTC. Protein: CASGGYGNFNEQFF. V is TRBV10-2 and J is TRBJ2-1, with a weak D call TRBD2 (5 bases). V lost 8 bases and J lost 6, with 17 bases in between. The CDR3 is made up of 14 amino acids. CDR1 is WSHSY, CDR2 SAAADI, per germline.

This clonotype came up many times. The chain is built from TRBV30 and TRBJ1-3, with a tentative D call TRBD1 (6 bases). The CDR3 is 14 amino acids. The germline gives CDR1 GTSNPN, CDR2 SVGIG (reference sequence). Trimming cost V 4 bases and J 3 bases, with 13 bases left between them. CDR3 sequence: CAWTEGGFGNTIYF. Here the CDR3 DNA reads TGTGCCTGGACGGAAGGGGGATTTGGAAACACCATATATTTT.

This clonotype came up a few times. V gene TRBV19 combines with J gene TRBJ1-5; D gene unclear. CDR1 LNHDA and CDR2 SQIVND come from the germline V gene (reference sequence). The CDR3 contains 15 residues. Trimming shortened V by 3 bases and J by 0 bases, and 9 bases separated the two germline ends. CDR3 loop: CASSILTHSNQPQHF. CDR3 sequence (DNA): TGTGCCAGTAGTATCTTGACCCATAGCAATCAGCCCCAGCATTTT.

This clonotype was recorded at least ten times. The chain has TRBV6-5 and TRBJ2-6; D gene unclear. This CDR3 region has 15 residues. Per the germline V gene, CDR1 is MNHEY and CDR2 is SVGAGI. With 5 bases removed from V and 0 bases from J, the gap between germline ends came to 8 bases. The CDR3: CASSRFGSGANVLTF. Here the CDR3 DNA reads TGTGCCAGCAGTCGCTTTGGCTCTGGGGCCAACGTCCTGACTTTC.

In its sample, this clonotype was seen a few times. The CDR3 DNA reads as TGCGCCAGCAGCCAAGATAGACTAGCCCCCGCAGATACGCAGTATTTT. It specifies CASSQDRLAPADTQYF. V usage is TRBV4-1 and J usage is TRBJ2-3, with 7 bases fitting TRBD2. J gave up 4 bases and V 0 bases, and 7 bases lay outside the gene matches. The CDR3 spans 16 residues. Germline V gene data show CDR1 as MGHRA and CDR2 as YSYEKL.

This clonotype was seen more than once but under ten times. The chain uses TRBV20-1 and TRBJ2-7, with D possibly TRBD1 on 6 matching bases. The CDR3 contains 13 residues. Per germline, CDR1 DFQATT and CDR2 SNEGSKA (reference sequence). Trimming removed 0 bases at V and 1 base at J, with 7 bases between. The CDR3, as DNA: TGCAGTGCTAGAGAACAGGGATCCTACGAGCAGTACTTC. Residues: CSAREQGSYEQYF.

This clonotype was counted only a few times. The J gene is TRBJ1-2, the V gene TRBV29-1; D possibly corresponds to TRBD1 (6 bases). With 7 bases removed from V and 0 bases from J, the gap between germline ends came to 12 bases. Looked up from germline, CDR1 is SQVTM and CDR2 is ANQGSEA. The CDR3 spans 13 residues. CDR3 sequence reads: CSAGGGSNYGYTF. The CDR3 DNA reads as TGCAGCGCGGGGGGGGGCTCTAACTATGGCTACACCTTC.

This clonotype was seen at least ten times. The chain employs TRBV7-9 and TRBJ1-2, with D tentatively TRBD1 (5 bases). The CDR3 is 14 amino acids. The germline gives CDR1 SEHNR, CDR2 FQNEAQ (reference sequence). Trimming pared 1 base from V and 5 bases from J, leaving 11 bases between. As DNA, the CDR3 is TGTGCCAGCAGCTTAGGGGGCGTCGATTATGGCTACACCTTC. This gives the protein CASSLGGVDYGYTF.

The rearrangement links TRBV5-1 to TRBJ1-1; D is undetermined. The germline gives CDR1 SGHRS, CDR2 YFSETQ. CDR3 size: 13 residues. V lost 0 bases and J lost 1, with 4 bases in between. As DNA, the CDR3 is TGCGCCAGCAGCTTGGCGGAGAACACTGAAGCTTTCTTT. Translated, it gives CASSLAENTEAFF.

In this sample, this clonotype turned up many times. V and J are TRBV20-1 and TRBJ2-3, with D perhaps TRBD2 (6 bases). V dropped 4 bases and J dropped 1 base, with 24 bases sitting between them. This CDR3 contains 18 residues. From germline, CDR1 is DFQATT and CDR2 SNEGSKA (reference sequence). The CDR3 protein is CSANLLASVRGGTDTQYF. In nucleotides, the CDR3 is TGCAGTGCTAACCTTCTAGCGTCGGTGCGAGGAGGCACAGATACGCAGTATTTT.

This clonotype was observed a handful of times. The rearrangement joins TRBV5-1 to TRBJ1-2; D gene unclear. The CDR3 runs 13 residues. Germline CDR1 and CDR2: SGHRS and YFSETQ. The V end lost 4 bases, the J end lost 7 bases, and 14 bases lay between the germline ends. Here the CDR3 DNA reads TGCGCCAGCAGCAAGACGCAGGTTGGTGGCTACACCTTC. Its protein is CASSKTQVGGYTF.

This clonotype was picked up a small number of times. V usage is TRBV10-3 and J usage is TRBJ2-5, with D perhaps matching TRBD2 (5 bases). In germline, CDR1 is ENHRY, CDR2 SYGVKD. The CDR3 is 15 residues long. Trimming removed 0 bases at V and 0 bases at J, with 8 bases between. CDR3 sequence reads: CAISESNGDQETQYF. DNA of the CDR3: TGTGCCATCAGTGAGTCCAACGGGGACCAAGAGACCCAGTACTTC.

This rearrangement joins TRBV27 to TRBJ2-2; D possibly corresponds to TRBD2 (7 bases). Germline CDR1 MNHEY, CDR2 SMNVEV (reference sequence). Trimming cost V 7 bases and J 5 bases, with 17 bases left between them. The CDR3 is 15 amino acids. The CDR3 region is CASTLGGARTGELFF. The DNA for the CDR3 is TGTGCCAGCACCCTAGGGGGGGCGAGGACCGGGGAGCTGTTTTTT.

J is TRBJ2-7 and V is TRBV7-9; no clear D. V dropped 5 bases and J dropped 5 bases, with 10 bases sitting between them. The CDR3 spans 12 residues. Germline assignment: CDR1 SEHNR and CDR2 FQNEAQ (reference sequence). CDR3 sequence: CASSPDSHEQYF. CDR3 coding DNA: TGTGCCAGCAGCCCCGATAGCCACGAGCAGTACTTC.

Ten or more counts support this clonotype. The CDR3 DNA is TGCGCCAGCAGCTCTGGACAGAGCACAGATACGCAGTATTTT. As protein: CASSSGQSTDTQYF. The rearrangement joins TRBV5-1 to TRBJ2-3, with D possibly being TRBD1 (6 bases). Trimming removed 3 bases at V and 0 bases at J, with 8 bases between. The germline gives CDR1 SGHRS, CDR2 YFSETQ. This CDR3 comprises 14 residues.

The chain uses TRBV28 and TRBJ2-1, with 11 bases fitting TRBD2. The V segment lost 5 bases and the J segment 16 bases; nucleotides outside the gene matches: 13. Germline CDR1 reads MDHEN; CDR2 reads SYDVKM. The length of the CDR3 is 14 residues. This CDR3 reads CASSEHSGRDEGFF. The CDR3 bases are TGTGCCAGCAGTGAACATAGCGGGAGGGACGAAGGTTTCTTC.

This clonotype has at least ten counts. The genes are TRBV5-4 and TRBJ2-3; tentative D call: TRBD2 (6 bases). The length of the CDR3 is 16 residues. Germline values: CDR1 SGHNT, CDR2 YYREEE (reference sequence). Trimming removed 4 bases from V and 0 bases from J, with 15 bases in between. CDR3 region: CASSLGLTPSTDTQYF. In DNA, the CDR3 is TGTGCCAGCAGCCTGGGACTTACTCCTAGCACAGATACGCAGTATTTT.

This clonotype was picked up many times. This chain joins TRBV6-9 and TRBJ2-7; 7 bases are shared with TRBD2. The germline gives CDR1 MNHGY, CDR2 SVAAGI. Losses at the gene ends were 9 bases for V and 2 bases for J; bases not matched to a gene: 4. This CDR3 contains 12 residues. The CDR3 bases are TGTGCCAGGGGACTATCAGCCTACGAGCAGTACTTC. Protein sequence: CARGLSAYEQYF.

This clonotype was observed at least ten times. This rearrangement joins TRBV6-1 to TRBJ2-1; TRBD1 matches at 9 bases. CDR3 length: 15 residues. J lost 8 bases, V lost 4 bases, and 9 bases had no gene match. Germline V lookup: CDR1 MNHNS, CDR2 SASEGT. The CDR3 region is CASSARDRVLDEQFF. Written as DNA, the CDR3 is TGTGCCAGCAGTGCCCGGGACAGGGTTTTGGATGAGCAGTTCTTC.

This clonotype was seen many times. The gene calls are TRBV6-2 or TRBV6-3 and TRBJ2-5; no clear D gene. This CDR3 spans 11 amino acids. Germline loops: CDR1 MNHEY, CDR2 SVGEGT. Between the trimmed V and J ends, which lost 5 bases and 5 bases, there was a span of 6 bases. The CDR3 is CASSPAETQYF. The CDR3 nucleotides are TGTGCCAGCAGTCCGGCGGAGACCCAGTACTTC.

This clonotype has at least ten counts. This sequence joins TRBV3-1 and TRBJ2-1; 9 bases align to TRBD2. Looked up from germline, CDR1 is LGHDT and CDR2 is YNNKEL (reference sequence). Germline trimming cut 6 bases from V and 8 bases from J; bases unmatched to any gene: 14. The CDR3 sequence is 16 residues long. The CDR3 region is CASSRLGAGGPDEQFF. The DNA for the CDR3 is TGTGCCAGCAGTCGCCTAGGTGCGGGAGGGCCCGATGAGCAGTTCTTC.

The sample holds many counts of this clonotype. This chain joins TRBV12-3 or TRBV12-4 and TRBJ1-2; 10 bases are a match to TRBD1. V shed 8 bases, J shed 3 bases, and the junction held 3 bases outside the gene matches. The CDR3 spans 13 residues. The CDR3 loop reads CASGTGADYGYTF. The CDR3, as DNA: TGTGCCAGCGGGACAGGGGCGGACTATGGCTACACCTTC.

This chain joins TRBV7-2 and TRBJ2-7; D may be TRBD2 (6 bases). V was shortened by 3 bases and J by 3 bases, with 12 bases between the two germline ends. The CDR3 length is 14 residues. Looked up from germline, CDR1 is SGHTA and CDR2 is FQGNSA. CDR3 in amino acids: CASSFSRDVYEQYF. CDR3 DNA: TGTGCCAGCAGCTTCTCGCGGGACGTCTACGAGCAGTACTTC.

The chain joins TRBV19 to TRBJ1-4, with TRBD1 matching over 8 bases. The CDR3 consists of 15 residues. In germline, CDR1 is LNHDA, CDR2 SQIVND (reference sequence). The V segment lost 3 bases and the J segment 7 bases; nucleotides outside the gene matches: 7. For the CDR3, the DNA is TGTGCCAGTAGTATTCAGGGGGCGACGGGTGAAAAACTGTTTTTT. This encodes CASSIQGATGEKLFF.